Listed here are 31 T cell receptor beta chains from one sample, sequenced in a study of blood T cell repertoires in COVID-19. Some clones are missing from TCRdb's copy, which holds only in-frame ones; the method was immunoSEQ multiplex PCR. The repertoire holds about 200,000 clones, with approximately 81% as singletons. Sequencing was performed on peripheral blood. The receptors derive from a woman over 75 with acute or convalescent COVID-19.

This chain uses TRBV10-2 with TRBJ1-4, with D possibly matching TRBD1 (5 bases). The CDR3 contains 13 residues. Trimming stripped 3 bases from V and 6 bases from J, with 8 bases between. CDR1 WSHSY and CDR2 SAAADI come from the germline V gene. CDR3 in amino acids: CASSDGRDEKLFF. DNA of the CDR3: TGCGCCAGCAGTGACGGCAGGGATGAAAAACTGTTTTTT.

The gene calls are TRBV3-1 (or the pseudogene TRBV3-2) and TRBJ2-3; perhaps TRBD2 as D (6 bases). V lost 1 base, J lost 4 bases, and 9 bases lay in between. CDR3 length: 14 residues. Germline values: CDR1 LGHDT, CDR2 YNNKEL (reference sequence). The CDR3: CASSQGLDADTQYF. CDR3 DNA sequence: TGTGCCAGCAGCCAAGGACTAGACGCAGATACGCAGTATTTT.

The chain combines TRBV19 with TRBJ1-2; 9 bases are shared with TRBD1. The CDR3 sequence is 16 residues long. Germline CDR1 is LNHDA and CDR2 is SQIVND (reference sequence). The junction had 9 bases not matched to a gene; V was cut back by 0 bases and J by 7 bases. CDR3 DNA sequence: TGTGCCAGTAGTATAGATTTAACGGACAGGGGAATTGGCTACACCTTC. Amino acid sequence: CASSIDLTDRGIGYTF.

V usage is TRBV19 and J usage is TRBJ2-5; D is unresolved. CDR1 is LNHDA and CDR2 is SQIVND in the germline V gene (reference sequence). V was shortened by 4 bases and J by 2 bases, with 2 bases between the two germline ends. The CDR3 has 11 amino acids. CDR3: CASSTQETQYF. The CDR3 coding sequence is TGTGCCAGTAGTACACAAGAGACCCAGTACTTC.

The chain employs TRBV18 and TRBJ1-1, with 9 bases lining up with TRBD1. With 0 bases clipped from V and 5 bases from J, the junction kept 10 bases outside the gene matches. This CDR3 region has 17 residues. Germline lookup yields CDR1 KGHSH and CDR2 LQKENI. The CDR3 DNA sequence: TGTGCCAGCTCACCACCGCTTGGGACAGGGTGGGGAACTGAAGCTTTCTTT. Translation gives CASSPPLGTGWGTEAFF. The full variable domain, rest sourced from reference TRBV18 and TRBJ1-1, is NAGVMQNPRHLVRRRGQEARLRCSPMKGHSHVYWYRQLPEEGLKFMVYLQKENIIDESGMPKERFSAEFPKEGPSILRIQQVVRGDSAAYFCASSPPLGTGWGTEAFFGQGTRLTVV.

Concerning this clone: Different DNA sequences within this sample yield the same CDR3. The rearrangement joins TRBV30 to TRBJ1-5; 7 bases fit TRBD1. V was pared by 3 bases and J by 2 bases, with 7 bases of the junction left unmatched. This CDR3 has 15 amino acids. Germline values: CDR1 GTSNPN, CDR2 SVGIG (reference sequence). Written as DNA, the CDR3 is TGTGCCTGGAGGCCCGGAACAGGGGGCAATCAGCCCCAGCATTTT. It specifies CAWRPGTGGNQPQHF.

This clone occurred once. The rearrangement uses TRBV12-5 and TRBJ1-3, with 7 bases fitting TRBD1. Unmatched junction bases numbered 5, after V lost 6 bases and J lost 0 bases. In germline, CDR1 is LGHNT, CDR2 FRNRAP. CDR3 size: 15 residues. The DNA of the CDR3 is TGTGCTAGTGGCTCTGGGGACAGCTCTGGAAACACCATATATTTT. This codes for CASGSGDSSGNTIYF.

V gene TRBV30 combines with J gene TRBJ2-1, with a weak D call TRBD1 (6 bases). The germline gives CDR1 GTSNPN, CDR2 SVGIG (reference sequence). The CDR3 spans 14 residues. V was pared by 0 bases and J by 6 bases, with 12 bases between. The CDR3 bases are TGTGCCTGGAGTGTGGGGGCGCACGGCAATGAGCAGTTCTTC. Protein sequence: CAWSVGAHGNEQFF. Combining the CDR3 with reference TRBV30 and TRBJ2-1 gives the whole variable domain SQTIHQWPATLVQPVGSPLSLECTVEGTSNPNLYWYRQAAGRGLQLLFYSVGIGQISSEVPQNLSASRPQDRQFILSSKKLLLSDSGFYLCAWSVGAHGNEQFFGPGTRLTVL.

This rearrangement joins TRBV6-1 to TRBJ2-1, with 11 bases that match TRBD2. J was trimmed by 10 bases and V by 2 bases; bases with no gene match: 4. The germline CDR1 and CDR2 sequences are MNHNS and SASEGT. This CDR3 has 14 residues. The CDR3 loop is CASSETSGGGEQFF. The DNA for the CDR3 is TGTGCCAGCAGTGAAACTAGCGGGGGCGGCGAGCAGTTCTTC.

This rearrangement joins TRBV10-3 to TRBJ1-2; 8 bases fit TRBD1. The CDR3 runs to 18 residues. V was clipped by 3 bases and J by 0 bases; unmatched bases: 12. Germline CDR1 is ENHRY and CDR2 is SYGVKD. The CDR3 nucleotides are TGTGCCATCAGTGACCGACAGGGGAAATCTCCCGCTAACTATGGCTACACCTTC. Protein: CAISDRQGKSPANYGYTF.

The rearrangement links TRBV5-1 to TRBJ1-1; TRBD1 might be the D (6 bases). CDR3 length: 15 amino acids. Trimming stripped 0 bases from V and 4 bases from J, with 13 bases between. Germline V gives CDR1 SGHRS, CDR2 YFSETQ. CDR3 amino acids: CASSLAAGVGTEAFF. The CDR3 DNA reads as TGCGCCAGCAGCTTGGCGGCAGGGGTGGGCACTGAAGCTTTCTTT.

The chain has TRBV19 and TRBJ2-7; 8 bases are shared with TRBD1. Per the germline V gene, CDR1 is LNHDA and CDR2 is SQIVND (reference sequence). V trimming: 4 bases; J trimming: 2 bases; junction bases outside the gene matches: 7. The CDR3 contains 15 residues. The CDR3 DNA sequence: TGTGCCAGTAGTACCGGAGGACAGGGCACCTACGAGCAGTACTTC. As protein: CASSTGGQGTYEQYF.

The rearrangement joins TRBV6-4 to TRBJ2-3; 8 bases line up with TRBD1. The germline V gene has CDR1 MRHNA and CDR2 SNTAGT. The CDR3 has 15 residues. The ends lost 5 bases at V and 4 bases at J; junction bases unmatched: 8. CDR3: CASSPTGGISDTQYF. Written as DNA, the CDR3 is TGTGCCAGCAGTCCTACAGGGGGTATCTCAGATACGCAGTATTTT.

This clone has more than one count but fewer than ten. The chain combines TRBV7-3 with TRBJ1-6; D uncertain. The germline gives CDR1 SGHTA, CDR2 FQGTGA. The CDR3 consists of 15 residues. The V end was cut by 2 bases, the J end by 7 bases, with 12 bases between. The CDR3 sequence is CASSLSHGGNSPLHF. As DNA, the CDR3 is TGTGCCAGCAGCTTATCGCACGGCGGCAATTCACCCCTCCACTTT.

This chain links TRBV30 with TRBJ1-5; D is perhaps TRBD1 (5 bases). The germline CDR1 and CDR2 sequences are GTSNPN and SVGIG (reference sequence). The CDR3 length is 14 residues. The germline V and J ends were trimmed by 2 bases and 1 base, with 9 bases remaining between them. The CDR3 nucleotides are TGTGCCTGGAGTACGGGGGGAAGCAATCAGCCCCAGCATTTT. It specifies CAWSTGGSNQPQHF.

J is TRBJ1-6 and V is TRBV10-2; TRBD1 might be the D (5 bases). With 3 bases removed from V and 0 bases from J, the gap between germline ends came to 12 bases. Germline CDR1 WSHSY, CDR2 SAAADI. The length of the CDR3 is 17 residues. This chain's CDR3 is CASSDITGPSYNSPLHF. The CDR3 DNA is TGCGCCAGCAGTGACATAACAGGTCCCTCCTATAATTCACCCCTCCACTTT.

This chain links TRBV24-1 with TRBJ2-1; 10 bases match TRBD2. The V segment lost 3 bases and the J segment 13 bases; nucleotides outside the gene matches: 17. Germline loops: CDR1 KGHDR, CDR2 SFDVKD. This CDR3 contains 17 residues. In DNA, the CDR3 is TGTGCCACCAGTGATCTCCCCGGCGGGGTAGCGGGAGGTGTCCAGTTCTTC. Amino acid sequence: CATSDLPGGVAGGVQFF.

The chain combines TRBV7-9 with TRBJ1-1; the D gene is possibly TRBD1 (6 bases). Germline V gene data show CDR1 as SEHNR and CDR2 as FQNEAQ (reference sequence). The CDR3 has 13 amino acids. V gave up 3 bases and J gave up 4 bases, with 9 bases separating them. The CDR3 nucleotides are TGTGCCAGCAGCTTTGTACAGGGCACTGAAGCTTTCTTT. Amino acids: CASSFVQGTEAFF.

V gene TRBV7-9 combines with J gene TRBJ2-7, with D unclear. The CDR3 is made up of 12 amino acids. The germline CDR1 and CDR2 sequences are SEHNR and FQNEAQ (reference sequence). The ends were cut back, 7 bases at V and 3 bases at J, with 10 bases in the middle. CDR3 bases: TGTGCCAGCAAAGCTGTAGACTACGAGCAGTACTTC. It is translated as CASKAVDYEQYF.

This chain's CDR3 is CASGRETQYF. CDR3 DNA: TGTGCCAGCGGGCGAGAGACCCAGTACTTC. The rearrangement joins TRBV3-1 (or the pseudogene TRBV3-2) to TRBJ2-5; D gene uncertain. Trimming took off 8 bases at V and 4 bases at J, with 5 bases between the two ends. The CDR3 has 10 amino acids. Germline V gene sequence: CDR1 LGHDT, CDR2 YNNKEL (reference sequence).

This clone was recorded once. The chain links TRBV30 to TRBJ2-2, with D possibly being TRBD1 (6 bases). Trimming removed 3 bases from V and 4 bases from J, with 18 bases in between. CDR3 size: 16 residues. The germline V gene encodes CDR1 GTSNPN and CDR2 SVGIG (reference sequence). CDR3 sequence reads: CAWSGLTGGITGELFF. The CDR3 coding sequence is TGTGCCTGGAGCGGTTTGACAGGCGGAATCACCGGGGAGCTGTTTTTT. The full variable domain, rest sourced from reference TRBV30 and TRBJ2-2, is SQTIHQWPATLVQPVGSPLSLECTVEGTSNPNLYWYRQAAGRGLQLLFYSVGIGQISSEVPQNLSASRPQDRQFILSSKKLLLSDSGFYLCAWSGLTGGITGELFFGEGSRLTVL.

This clone was observed once. The chain carries TRBV2 and TRBJ1-1; the D is unclear. There are 12 residues in the CDR3. The germline CDR1 and CDR2 sequences are SNHLY and FYNNEI. The V and J ends lost 6 bases and 2 bases respectively, with 7 bases between them. Written as DNA, the CDR3 is TGTGCCAGCAGCGTGTTTAACACTGAAGCTTTCTTT. Translation gives CASSVFNTEAFF.

This clone was observed a single time. This sequence joins TRBV6-5 and TRBJ1-1; TRBD1 might be the D (5 bases). V was shortened by 11 bases and J by 4 bases, with 20 bases between the two germline ends. Germline V gene lookup returns CDR1 MNHEY and CDR2 SVGAGI. The CDR3 sequence is 14 residues long. The CDR3 nucleotides read TGTGCCGCCTCCCCCACTCGGACACTCACTGAAGCTTTCTTT. It codes for CAASPTRTLTEAFF.

This clone was recorded once. The rearrangement links TRBV4-3 to TRBJ1-1; perhaps TRBD1 as D (6 bases). CDR1 and CDR2 (germline): LGHNA, YSLEER. The V end lost 0 bases, the J end lost 5 bases, and 13 bases lay between the germline ends. CDR3 size: 15 residues. CDR3 DNA: TGCGCCAGCAGCCAAGATCCCAACAGGGAAACTGAAGCTTTCTTT. Residues: CASSQDPNRETEAFF.

The chain carries TRBV12-2 and TRBJ1-6; TRBD1, the D gene given by the table, was not confirmed from the DNA. TRBV12-2 is assigned pseudogene status. The CDR3 length is 20 residues. CDR3 DNA: TGTGCAAGTCGCTTAGGCGGTCACCGTTGCCCGGACAGGGATAATTCACCCCTCCACTTT. This translates into CASRLGGHRCPDRDNSPLHF.

The V and J genes are TRBV3-1 (or the pseudogene TRBV3-2) and TRBJ1-3, with 9 bases matching TRBD1. Germline-derived CDR1 and CDR2 are LGHDT and YNNKEL (reference sequence). The J segment lost 3 bases and the V segment lost 0 bases, leaving 9 bases of the junction unmatched. The CDR3 has 18 amino acids. CDR3 in amino acids: CASSQDRDRASFGNTIYF. The CDR3 DNA is TGTGCCAGCAGCCAAGATAGGGACAGGGCCTCTTTTGGAAACACCATATATTTT.

This clone was detected once. The gene calls are TRBV6-2 or TRBV6-3 and TRBJ2-5; D possibly corresponds to TRBD1 (6 bases). Trimming shortened V by 3 bases and J by 5 bases, and 16 bases separated the two germline ends. The CDR3 totals 15 residues. Germline values: CDR1 MNHEY, CDR2 SVGEGT. CDR3 in amino acids: CASSYTGPRGETQYF. The CDR3 DNA reads as TGTGCCAGCAGTTATACCGGCCCAAGGGGGGAGACCCAGTACTTC.

This chain links TRBV7-2 with TRBJ2-3; 9 bases agree with TRBD2. The germline gives CDR1 SGHTA, CDR2 FQGNSA. Trimming removed 4 bases from V and 0 bases from J; junction bases left unmatched: 5. This CDR3 comprises 16 residues. The CDR3 DNA is TGTGCCAGCAGCTCCAGCGGGGGGCGTAGCACAGATACGCAGTATTTT. This codes for CASSSSGGRSTDTQYF.

The rearrangement uses TRBV4-3 and TRBJ2-7; 10 bases are a match to TRBD1. This CDR3 is 15 amino acids long. Losses at the gene ends were 1 base for V and 3 bases for J; bases not matched to a gene: 3. The germline gives CDR1 LGHNA, CDR2 YSLEER. CDR3 bases: TGCGCCAGCAGCCAAGGACAGGGGGCTTTCTACGAGCAGTACTTC. It is translated as CASSQGQGAFYEQYF.

The chain has TRBV7-9 and TRBJ1-2; D unclear. Germline CDR1 SEHNR, CDR2 FQNEAQ (reference sequence). This CDR3 region has 12 residues. V lost 5 bases, J lost 7 bases, and 11 bases lay in between. For the CDR3, the DNA is TGTGCCAGCAGCCCCCCGCGGGGTGGCTACACCTTC. Translation: CASSPPRGGYTF.

The chain couples TRBV7-2 to TRBJ2-3; 8 positions agree with TRBD2. V shed 5 bases and J 4 bases; nucleotides not matched to a gene: 8. Germline V gene data show CDR1 as SGHTA and CDR2 as FQGNSA. The length of the CDR3 is 15 residues. Here the CDR3 reads CASSPQAGGPDTQYF. CDR3 nucleotide sequence: TGTGCCAGCAGCCCCCAGGCGGGGGGCCCAGATACGCAGTATTTT.